This TCR beta chain appears in the sequencing data of a study of T and B cells in COVID-19 patients (dated by TCRdb to the early 2020s). Broadly, across the study: In this study, adaptive immunity was profiled in COVID-19 patients who either had active infection or had recovered, using TRB and IGH repertoire sequencing of peripheral blood. A recovered cohort included 15 to 19 patients who provided 20 to 25 samples, and most of these patients had mild to moderate COVID-19 treated on an outpatient basis. Median age was approximately 35 years in the recovered cohort versus roughly 70 years in the active-infection cohort. Critical illness requiring mechanical ventilation or ECMO was present in about 60% of the roughly 20 patients in the active-infection cohort. Comorbidities linked to unfavorable COVID-19 outcome were present in nine tenths of the roughly 20 patients in the active-infection cohort. The repository of TCR and BCR sequences included approximately 72 time points from about 35 patients, and more than 7 million TCR sequences were analysed. A couple of patients were in both the active and recovered cohorts because samples existed from active disease and from after recovery. Repertoire analyses used an age-matched reference group of around 41 healthy donors who were negative for COVID-19 antibodies as the comparison. As many as 9 follow-up blood samples were taken per patient, and some of the samples covered different disease stages within the same individual.

The instrument given in TCRdb is Illumina MiSeq. Multiplex PCR with BIOMED2 TRB-A/B primer pools was used to amplify the TRB rearrangements. Two consecutive PCRs added Illumina-compatible adapters and 7-nucleotide sample barcodes to the amplicons. Phusion HS II polymerase was used for all library PCRs. Amplicons were gel-purified with the NucleoSpin Gel and PCR Clean-up kit, quantified on Qubit, and pooled at approximately 3.7 nM. Amplicon pool quality was checked on an Agilent 2100 Bioanalyzer before Illumina next-generation sequencing. The study's processing was this. TRB rearrangements were annotated with MiXCR 3.0.8 using the default MiXCR reference library. Non-productive reads and sequences with fewer than 2 reads were removed, and every unique CDR3 nucleotide sequence was treated as one clone. Clonality, diversity, richness and V-J gene usage were computed in R 3.5.1. GLIPH2 was used for TCR clustering by CDR3 similarity, and generation probabilities were calculated by OLGA. GLIPH2 clusters were kept only if they contained at least four unique TCR clonotypes found in at least three individuals. Clones were called with MiXCR by TCRdb after fastp trimmed the public reads at Q25, and only in-frame beta chains were retained. Each record represents a unique CDR3 protein, reported with the most common genes and DNA among its rows. It is TCRdb's table, rather than the study itself, that gives the V and J calls and clone size. The sample table lists about 21,000 distinct CDR3 sequences, approximately 30% of them with a count of one. Less than 2.5% of the sample goes to the ten largest clones.

Overall results and qualifications from the work: Specific T cell subsets (CD4+/Treg/CD8+) and sorted SARS-CoV-2-responsive or tetramer+ T cells had not yet been sequenced, and the corresponding sequencing experiments were ongoing. The cohort was considered too small for HLA contributions to COVID-19 susceptibility or severity to be assessed. Blood samples from mildly ill patients during symptoms and early samples from severe cases were scarce. In patients with COVID-19, the usage of TRBV/TRBJ genes was reported to be strongly skewed. The reported TCR clusters were stated to require prospective validation before clinical use. A total of 2,331 exclusive TCR clusters, including over 25 low-pGen clusters, were found in the recovered cohort. TRB repertoires were found to be highly clonal in active COVID-19, whereas diversity and richness at recovery were found to rise above healthy donor levels.

Remarks on this clonotype: Its recognized antigen is unknown. Base qualities are not provided; no much larger clone lies one nucleotide away.

TRB repertoires were amplified from approximately 250-500 ng of genomic DNA extracted from blood. The CDR3 numbers 15 residues from cysteine through phenylalanine. Of all the DNA, just the CDR3 is kept, 45 bases in frame from base 1. From a lookup of the germline V gene (reference sequence), CDR1 and CDR2 are SGHNT and YYREEE. The junction shows trimming of 2 bases on V and 1 base on J, and the gene matches do not reach 4 bases of it. This TCR was sampled from a human donor who had recovered from COVID-19. In this chain, TRBV5-4 is recombined with TRBJ2-5; a stretch of 8 junction bases matches TRBD2. The material sequenced was blood. The CDR3 in this case is CASSLSGGSQETQYF. The DNA sequence is TGTGCCAGCAGCTTAAGCGGGGGCTCCCAAGAGACCCAGTACTTC.